The 7 T cell receptor beta chains listed next were all sequenced from one sample in a study of STAT5B mutations in CD4+ large granular lymphocyte leukemia. Here immunoSEQ multiplex PCR was the method, and the copy in TCRdb shows in-frame clones only, minus some. Of under 8,500 clones detected, over 85% appear once; the ten largest clones hold about 50%. The sample taken for sequencing was PBMCs. Receptor source: a woman in her seventies with CD4+ T-cell large granular lymphocyte leukemia.

V gene TRBV5-4 combines with J gene TRBJ2-7, with 10 bases that match TRBD2. This CDR3 is built from 14 residues. Unmatched junction bases numbered 6, after V lost 3 bases and J lost 6 bases. Germline CDR1 and CDR2: SGHNT and YYREEE (reference sequence). The chain's CDR3 is CASSSRLAGREQYF. The CDR3 DNA follows: TGTGCCAGCAGCTCCCGACTAGCGGGCCGCGAGCAGTACTTC. Looking up the rest from reference TRBV5-4 and TRBJ2-7 gives the full variable domain: ETGVTQSPTHLIKTRGQQVTLRCSSQSGHNTVSWYQQALGQGPQFIFQYYREEENGRGNFPPRFSGLQFPNYSSELNVNALELDDSALYLCASSSRLAGREQYFGPGTRLTVT.

The chain carries TRBV27 and TRBJ1-6; possible D gene TRBD1, 5 bases. The ends were cut back, 2 bases at V and 0 bases at J, with 14 bases in the middle. There are 18 residues in the CDR3. Germline loops: CDR1 MNHEY, CDR2 SMNVEV (reference sequence). CDR3 amino acids: CASSLRDRGPSYNSPLHF. The CDR3 DNA is TGTGCCAGCAGTTTAAGGGACCGCGGGCCCTCCTATAATTCACCCCTCCACTTT.

The chain uses TRBV19 and TRBJ2-1; 8 bases match TRBD1. The germline gives CDR1 LNHDA, CDR2 SQIVND (reference sequence). V gave up 6 bases and J gave up 7 bases; unmatched junction bases: 17. This CDR3 has 17 amino acids. The CDR3 reads CASRRDRLNTKWNEQFF. The CDR3 nucleotides read TGTGCCAGTAGAAGGGACAGGTTAAATACTAAGTGGAATGAGCAGTTCTTC.

In this sample, this clone turned up a few times. The rearrangement links TRBV7-3 to TRBJ1-1; 7 bases agree with TRBD1. In germline, CDR1 is SGHTA, CDR2 FQGTGA. V gave up 6 bases and J gave up 1 base; unmatched junction bases: 5. This CDR3 is 14 amino acids long. CDR3 amino acids: CASSLGTANTEAFF. The DNA of the CDR3 is TGTGCCAGCAGTTTGGGGACAGCGAACACTGAAGCTTTCTTT.

The chain's CDR3 is CASSFTGGETQYF. The CDR3 coding sequence is TGTGCCAGCAGCTTTACAGGGGGAGAGACCCAGTACTTC. The genes are TRBV7-9 and TRBJ2-5; 8 bases line up with TRBD1. V trimming: 3 bases; J trimming: 4 bases; junction bases outside the gene matches: 1. The germline CDR1 and CDR2 sequences are SEHNR and FQNEAQ (reference sequence). The CDR3 is 13 amino acids.

The chain links TRBV11-2 to TRBJ1-2; TRBD1 aligns across 7 bases. V gave up 5 bases and J gave up 8 bases; unmatched junction bases: 5. CDR3 size: 12 residues. In germline, CDR1 is SGHAT, CDR2 FQNNGV. Written as DNA, the CDR3 is TGTGCCAGCAGCCCAGGGGGAGGAGGCTACACCTTC. It yields the protein CASSPGGGGYTF.

J is TRBJ2-2 and V is TRBV6-4; a possible D gene is TRBD1 (5 bases). Germline V gene lookup returns CDR1 MRHNA and CDR2 SNTAGT. This CDR3 contains 13 residues. V was shortened by 5 bases and J by 5 bases, with 9 bases between the two germline ends. The CDR3 here is CASSPRTTGELFF. The CDR3 DNA follows: TGTGCCAGCAGTCCCCGGACAACCGGGGAGCTGTTTTTT.